This T cell receptor beta chain was observed in a study of Ad26.COV2.S vaccination and SARS-CoV-2 variants. On the study more broadly: Within the COV1001 Ad26.COV2.S trial arm, the donor was enrolled. Study findings and constraints: It is possible that the TCR breadth and depth analyses underestimated the total T cell responses.

With respect to this clone: Its antigen is unidentified.

V shed 5 bases and J shed 5 bases, with 18 bases lying between them. Germline CDR1 reads SGHVS; CDR2 reads FQNEAQ. The CDR3 sequence is 15 residues long. Repertoires were generated with immunoSEQ multiplex PCR, while TCRdb's copy carries only in-frame clones and drops some. The repertoire holds roughly 330,000 clones, with about nine tenths as singletons. The treatment: roughly 19 received Ad26.COV2.S at low or high dose, single or two shots; about 5 received placebo; per-sample allocation not given. Following the first vaccine or placebo injection, samples were taken on day 63. This chain uses TRBV7-8 with TRBJ2-5; possibly TRBD2 for D (5 bases). The source of this sequence is a person aged 18-60 years who received the Ad26.COV2.S COVID-19 vaccine or a placebo. The input for sequencing was peripheral blood, taken in a trial of Ad26.COV2.S vaccine versus placebo. Here the CDR3 DNA reads TGTGCCAGCAGCGCCCCCTTAGCGTTTCCGGAGACCCAGTACTTC. This translates into CASSAPLAFPETQYF.